One sample yielded the 26 T cell receptor beta chains listed below, sequenced in a study of T cell responses to AZD1222 COVID-19 vaccine (dated by TCRdb to the early 2020s). This sample's time point label indicates: baseline before first vaccination. The receptor library was made with the immunoSEQ multiplex PCR assay. This immuneACCESS table, as held by TCRdb, lists in-frame sequences with V and J called but not all clones. Of the missing ones, under half trace to an unresolved V gene in checked studies; the others have no known cause. The sample table shows roughly 79,000 clones, and around 80% are seen once. The leading ten clones occupy around a fifth of the sample. The sequencing here drew on peripheral blood, taken on day 0 of AZD1222 vaccination. Receptor source: an adult in good health.

The rearrangement links TRBV2 to TRBJ2-7; D is perhaps TRBD1 (6 bases). Germline values: CDR1 SNHLY, CDR2 FYNNEI. The CDR3 is 14 amino acids. V dropped 4 bases and J dropped 4 bases, with 14 bases sitting between them. The CDR3 sequence: CASSGTTGAYEQYF. The CDR3, as DNA: TGTGCCAGCAGTGGCACGACAGGAGCTTACGAGCAGTACTTC.

The gene calls are TRBV12-3 or TRBV12-4 and TRBJ2-5; 10 nucleotides agree with TRBD1. The CDR3 runs to 13 residues. The V gene end was trimmed by 6 bases and the J gene end by 3 bases; junction bases not matched to a gene: 1. The CDR3 nucleotides read TGTGCCAGCAGCGGGACAGGGGAAGAGACCCAGTACTTC. Amino acid sequence: CASSGTGEETQYF.

The V gene is TRBV5-1, the J gene TRBJ2-2; D remains ambiguous. Germline values: CDR1 SGHRS, CDR2 YFSETQ. Trimming took off 2 bases at V and 2 bases at J, with 10 bases between the two ends. This CDR3 spans 15 amino acids. The CDR3 coding sequence is TGCGCCAGCAGCTTCACTACTCTCAACACCGGGGAGCTGTTTTTT. Its protein product is CASSFTTLNTGELFF. The full variable domain, rest sourced from reference TRBV5-1 and TRBJ2-2, is KAGVTQTPRYLIKTRGQQVTLSCSPISGHRSVSWYQQTPGQGLQFLFEYFSETQRNKGNFPGRFSGRQFSNSRSEMNVSTLELGDSALYLCASSFTTLNTGELFFGEGSRLTVL.

The chain couples TRBV11-2 to TRBJ1-1; the D gene is possibly TRBD1 (5 bases). The CDR3 has 14 amino acids. Germline CDR1 reads SGHAT; CDR2 reads FQNNGV. Trimming took off 5 bases at V and 10 bases at J, with 20 bases between the two ends. The CDR3 bases are TGTGCCAGCAGCCCAGGGAGTTCTACCGTAAGAGCTTTCTTT. The encoded protein is CASSPGSSTVRAFF.

The CDR3 region is CASSLPRAYNEQFF. As DNA, the CDR3 is TGTGCCAGCAGCCTCCCCCGGGCCTACAATGAGCAGTTCTTC. The chain has TRBV7-8 and TRBJ2-1; D is uncertain. Trimming shortened V by 5 bases and J by 2 bases, and 10 bases separated the two germline ends. The CDR3 spans 14 residues. CDR1 SGHVS and CDR2 FQNEAQ come from the germline V gene.

The chain couples TRBV13 to TRBJ2-7; unclear D gene. Germline CDR1 PRHDT, CDR2 FYEKMQ (reference sequence). This CDR3 contains 14 residues. The germline V and J ends were trimmed by 1 base and 2 bases, with 9 bases remaining between them. The DNA of the CDR3 is TGTGCCAGCAGCTTAGTCGGGCAGACCTACGAGCAGTACTTC. It codes for CASSLVGQTYEQYF.

Ten or more counts support this clone. The genes are TRBV27 and TRBJ1-5; D is ambiguous. The ends were cut back, 3 bases at V and 6 bases at J, with 6 bases in the middle. The CDR3 contains 12 residues. CDR1 MNHEY and CDR2 SMNVEV come from the germline V gene (reference sequence). CDR3 nucleotide sequence: TGTGCCAGCAGTTTTTCCGGTCAGCCCCAGCATTTT. Protein: CASSFSGQPQHF.

This chain uses TRBV5-4 with TRBJ2-1, with 7 bases matching TRBD1. The CDR3 totals 14 residues. The trim removed 4 bases at V and 6 bases at J, leaving 7 bases unmatched. The germline CDR1 and CDR2 sequences are SGHNT and YYREEE (reference sequence). The CDR3 DNA reads as TGTGCCAGCAGCCTCCGGGACAGCTTCAATGAGCAGTTCTTC. Protein sequence: CASSLRDSFNEQFF.

The rearrangement links TRBV5-6 to TRBJ1-1; TRBD1 matches at 7 bases. The CDR3 consists of 16 residues. Germline trimming cut 4 bases from V and 7 bases from J; bases unmatched to any gene: 16. Per germline, CDR1 SGHDT and CDR2 YYEEEE. The CDR3 loop reads CASSLTGVGVNGEAFF. The CDR3, as DNA: TGTGCCAGCAGCCTAACAGGGGTCGGGGTTAACGGTGAAGCTTTCTTT.

The chain employs TRBV30 and TRBJ2-3, with 9 bases identical to TRBD2. Germline V gene sequence: CDR1 GTSNPN, CDR2 SVGIG (reference sequence). The CDR3 is 16 residues long. With V trimmed by 4 bases and J by 5 bases, 13 bases remained unmatched. CDR3 amino acids: CAWIYRRVAGEDTQYF. In DNA, the CDR3 is TGTGCCTGGATTTACCGGCGAGTAGCGGGAGAAGATACGCAGTATTTT.

This clone was recorded a few times. The rearrangement joins TRBV30 to TRBJ2-3, with 11 bases identical to TRBD2. The germline CDR1 and CDR2 sequences are GTSNPN and SVGIG (reference sequence). V shed 2 bases and J 0 bases; nucleotides not matched to a gene: 7. The CDR3 is 17 amino acids. This chain's CDR3 is CAWSLGLAGFSTDTQYF. CDR3 coding DNA: TGTGCCTGGAGTCTCGGACTAGCGGGTTTTAGCACAGATACGCAGTATTTT.

This chain joins TRBV28 and TRBJ2-7; 13 nucleotides agree with TRBD2. The CDR3 contains 13 residues. J was trimmed by 7 bases and V by 7 bases; bases with no gene match: 4. Germline-derived CDR1 and CDR2 are MDHEN and SYDVKM. The chain's CDR3 is CASIGLAGVEQYF. CDR3 nucleotides: TGTGCCAGCATTGGACTAGCGGGAGTTGAGCAGTACTTC.

Concerning this clone: The same CDR3 is also encoded by other DNA sequences in this sample. The V call is TRBV9, the J call TRBJ1-6; 8 bases match TRBD1. Germline V lookup: CDR1 SGDLS, CDR2 YYNGEE. The trim removed 4 bases at V and 5 bases at J, leaving 5 bases unmatched. The CDR3 totals 15 residues. The CDR3: CASSSRQGNNSPLHF. CDR3 in DNA: TGTGCCAGCAGCTCTCGACAGGGGAATAATTCACCCCTCCACTTT.

J is TRBJ1-1 and V is TRBV7-9; the D gene is possibly TRBD1 (6 bases). Trimming removed 7 bases at V and 2 bases at J, with 20 bases between. The germline CDR1 and CDR2 sequences are SEHNR and FQNEAQ (reference sequence). The CDR3 totals 16 residues. CDR3 region: CASTTGGTTFNTEAFF. CDR3 bases: TGTGCCAGCACCACCGGGGGGACAACGTTTAACACTGAAGCTTTCTTT.

The V and J genes are TRBV15 and TRBJ2-1; TRBD2 matches 10 bases. Germline assignment: CDR1 LNHNV and CDR2 YYDKDF (reference sequence). This CDR3 is built from 20 residues. The trim removed 1 base at V and 7 bases at J, leaving 19 bases unmatched. CDR3 coding DNA: TGTGCCACCAGCAGAGGTAGGGGGGAGCGGGAGGGCCGACCATCAAATGAGCAGTTCTTC. As protein: CATSRGRGEREGRPSNEQFF. Variable domain in full (rest from reference TRBV15 and TRBJ2-1): DAMVIQNPRYQVTQFGKPVTLSCSQTLNHNVMYWYQQKSSQAPKLLFHYYDKDFNNEADTPDNFQSRRPNTSFCFLDIRSPGLGDTAMYLCATSRGRGEREGRPSNEQFFGPGTRLTVL.

This sequence joins TRBV19 and TRBJ2-5; D tentatively fits TRBD1 or TRBD2 (5 bases each). The germline CDR1 and CDR2 sequences are LNHDA and SQIVND (reference sequence). This CDR3 contains 13 residues. The V gene lost 6 bases and the J gene lost 5 bases, with 13 bases spanning the gap. CDR3 coding DNA: TGTGCCAGTAGGGGGGAGTGGAGTGAGACCCAGTACTTC. It translates to CASRGEWSETQYF.

The chain employs TRBV27 and TRBJ1-2; D not certain. The V end lost 2 bases, the J end lost 4 bases, and 8 bases lay between the germline ends. In germline, CDR1 is MNHEY, CDR2 SMNVEV (reference sequence). This CDR3 contains 13 residues. The CDR3 DNA is TGTGCCAGCAGTTTAGCACCGACCTATGGCTACACCTTC. Residues: CASSLAPTYGYTF.

This sequence joins TRBV18 and TRBJ2-1; tentatively, D is TRBD1 (5 bases). Germline V gene sequence: CDR1 KGHSH, CDR2 LQKENI. CDR3 length equals 15 residues. Trimming shortened V by 2 bases and J by 0 bases, and 8 bases separated the two germline ends. The CDR3 here is CASSPAGFSYNEQFF. CDR3 sequence (DNA): TGTGCCAGCTCACCAGCAGGGTTCTCCTACAATGAGCAGTTCTTC. The variable domain in full, completed from reference TRBV18 and TRBJ2-1, reads NAGVMQNPRHLVRRRGQEARLRCSPMKGHSHVYWYRQLPEEGLKFMVYLQKENIIDESGMPKERFSAEFPKEGPSILRIQQVVRGDSAAYFCASSPAGFSYNEQFFGPGTRLTVL.

The CDR3 DNA follows: TGTGCCAGCAGCTCGGCGGACACTGAAGCTTTCTTT. It codes for CASSSADTEAFF. The rearrangement joins TRBV3-1 (or the pseudogene TRBV3-2) to TRBJ1-1; D not certain. Trimming removed 5 bases from V and 3 bases from J, with 7 bases in between. Germline V lookup: CDR1 LGHDT, CDR2 YNNKEL (reference sequence). The CDR3 runs to 12 residues.

This rearrangement joins TRBV7-9 to TRBJ2-7; TRBD1 matches at 7 bases. The CDR3 extends over 13 amino acids. The V gene's germline CDR1 is SEHNR and CDR2 FQNEAQ (reference sequence). V gave up 6 bases and J gave up 4 bases; unmatched junction bases: 6. CDR3 coding DNA: TGTGCCAGCAGTACCGACAGGGAATACGAGCAGTACTTC. The encoded protein is CASSTDREYEQYF.

There are a few counts of this clone. The chain carries TRBV28 and TRBJ1-5; D is possibly TRBD1 (6 bases). Trimming stripped 6 bases from V and 1 base from J, with 13 bases between. The CDR3 spans 15 residues. From germline, CDR1 is MDHEN and CDR2 SYDVKM. CDR3 coding DNA: TGTGCCAGCAGCTCTGTACAGGGAAGCAATCAGCCCCAGCATTTT. Protein: CASSSVQGSNQPQHF.

This chain connects TRBV5-5 to TRBJ2-3; possibly TRBD1 for D (6 bases). Germline lookup yields CDR1 SGHKS and CDR2 YYEKEE (reference sequence). Trimming pared 4 bases from V and 2 bases from J, leaving 20 bases between. The CDR3 is 17 residues long. The CDR3 sequence is CASSRLRDIRSTDTQYF. The CDR3 DNA is TGTGCCAGCAGCCGTCTCCGGGACATTAGATCCACAGATACGCAGTATTTT.

The chain links TRBV18 to TRBJ2-7, with 11 bases fitting TRBD1. Per germline, CDR1 KGHSH and CDR2 LQKENI. The V segment lost 0 bases and the J segment 6 bases; nucleotides outside the gene matches: 4. The CDR3 has 15 residues. The CDR3 is CASSPPLGTGGEQYF. CDR3 coding DNA: TGTGCCAGCTCACCACCCCTGGGGACAGGGGGCGAGCAGTACTTC. Full variable domain (remainder filled in from reference TRBV18 and TRBJ2-7): NAGVMQNPRHLVRRRGQEARLRCSPMKGHSHVYWYRQLPEEGLKFMVYLQKENIIDESGMPKERFSAEFPKEGPSILRIQQVVRGDSAAYFCASSPPLGTGGEQYFGPGTRLTVT.

This clone occurred a few times. The chain combines TRBV3-1 (or the pseudogene TRBV3-2) with TRBJ1-3; no clear D. CDR1 and CDR2 from the germline V gene are LGHDT and YNNKEL (reference sequence). The CDR3 has 13 residues. V was clipped by 5 bases and J by 3 bases, with 8 bases between them. The CDR3 loop reads CASSIFDGNTIYF. The CDR3 DNA reads TGTGCCAGCAGCATATTTGATGGAAACACCATATATTTT.

The V call is TRBV6-5, the J call TRBJ2-1, with TRBD2 matching 10 bases. This CDR3 spans 15 amino acids. V was clipped by 2 bases and J by 9 bases; unmatched bases: 7. Germline V gene lookup returns CDR1 MNHEY and CDR2 SVGAGI. CDR3: CASSYSNSGRTEQFF. The CDR3 DNA reads as TGTGCCAGCAGTTACAGCAATAGCGGGAGGACTGAGCAGTTCTTC.

The J gene is TRBJ1-2, the V gene TRBV5-6, with D unresolved. The germline V and J ends were trimmed by 4 bases and 8 bases, with 15 bases remaining between them. The V gene's germline CDR1 is SGHDT and CDR2 YYEEEE. The CDR3 sequence is 13 residues long. CDR3 protein: CASSIRAPGGYTF. The CDR3 DNA sequence: TGTGCCAGCAGCATCCGGGCCCCCGGGGGCTACACCTTC.